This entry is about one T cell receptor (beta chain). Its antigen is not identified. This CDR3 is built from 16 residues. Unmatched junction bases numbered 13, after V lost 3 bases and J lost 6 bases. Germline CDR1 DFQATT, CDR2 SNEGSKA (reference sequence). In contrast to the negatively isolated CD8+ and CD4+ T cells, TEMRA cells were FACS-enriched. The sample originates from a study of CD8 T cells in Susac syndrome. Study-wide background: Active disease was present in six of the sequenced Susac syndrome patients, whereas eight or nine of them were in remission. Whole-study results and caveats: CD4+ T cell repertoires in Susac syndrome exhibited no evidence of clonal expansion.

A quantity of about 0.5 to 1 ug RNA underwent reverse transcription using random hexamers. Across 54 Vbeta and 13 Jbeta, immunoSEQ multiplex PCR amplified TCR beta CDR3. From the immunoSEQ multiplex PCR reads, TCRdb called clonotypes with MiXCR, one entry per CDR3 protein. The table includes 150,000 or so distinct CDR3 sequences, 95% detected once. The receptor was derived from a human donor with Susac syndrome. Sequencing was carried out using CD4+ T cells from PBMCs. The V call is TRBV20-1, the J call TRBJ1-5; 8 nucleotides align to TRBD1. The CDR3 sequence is CSASFPDRDIGQPQHF. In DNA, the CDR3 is TGCAGTGCTAGTTTCCCGGACAGGGATATTGGTCAGCCCCAGCATTTT.